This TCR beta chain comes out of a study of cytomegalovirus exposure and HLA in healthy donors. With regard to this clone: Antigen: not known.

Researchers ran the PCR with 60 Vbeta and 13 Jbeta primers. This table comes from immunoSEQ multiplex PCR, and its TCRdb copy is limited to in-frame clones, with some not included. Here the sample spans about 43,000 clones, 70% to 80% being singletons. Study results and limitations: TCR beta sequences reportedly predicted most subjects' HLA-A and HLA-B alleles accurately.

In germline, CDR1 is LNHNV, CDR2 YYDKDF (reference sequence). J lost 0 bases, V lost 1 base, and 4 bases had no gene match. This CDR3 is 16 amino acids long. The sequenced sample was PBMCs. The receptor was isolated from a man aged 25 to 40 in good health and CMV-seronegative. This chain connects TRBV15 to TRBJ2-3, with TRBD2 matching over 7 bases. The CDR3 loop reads CATSRVRRGSTDTQYF. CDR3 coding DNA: TGTGCCACCAGCAGAGTTCGGCGGGGGAGCACAGATACGCAGTATTTT.